The T cell receptor (beta chain) described here comes from a study of PD-1 blockade in classical Hodgkin lymphoma. Overall study results and limits: Complete responders possessed baseline diversity comparable to newly diagnosed patients. Sources of repertoire differences remain undefined, possibly disease activity or prior therapy. Significantly greater TCR diversity emerged by C4D1 in CD4+ cells but not CD8+ cells.

About this clone itself: The antigen is undetermined.

The germline V and J ends were trimmed by 1 base and 3 bases, with 18 bases remaining between them. From germline, CDR1 is SGHNT and CDR2 YENEEA. This CDR3 has 17 amino acids. Time point in this sample: cycle 4 day 1 (C4D1), after about 6 weeks of nivolumab. After autologous stem cell transplantation all patients relapsed, and prior brentuximab vedotin exposure differed between cohorts. TCRdb's copy holds only in-frame clones and misses some; the assay was immunoSEQ multiplex PCR. The table has about 7,900 clones, approximately 80% seen once; the top ten hold about 45%. The clonotype comes from a human donor with classical Hodgkin lymphoma. The chain is built from TRBV11-3 and TRBJ2-5, with a weak D call TRBD2 (6 bases). The input for sequencing was peripheral blood mononuclear cells (PBMCs), taken before the fourth cycle of nivolumab. The CDR3 is CASSLGLGGTTEETQYF. CDR3 DNA: TGTGCCAGCAGCTTAGGATTGGGCGGGACCACCGAAGAGACCCAGTACTTC.